This TCR beta chain was recorded in a study of blood T cell repertoires in COVID-19. Study-wide context: COVID-19 samples from acute and convalescent phases originated in the United States, Italy and Spain. PBMCs, B-cell-depleted T cells, or T cells provided the cDNA or gDNA that made up the material.

V was clipped by 4 bases and J by 3 bases; unmatched bases: 7. CDR1 and CDR2 (germline): SGHRS, YFSETQ. The CDR3 consists of 16 residues. Per the study methods: The authors estimated nucleated cell counts from reference gene primer amplification. Data came from immunoSEQ multiplex PCR; TCRdb stores just in-frame clones and leaves some out. V and J calls and clone size are copied from that table; D and trimming were computed from the DNA. The sample consists of roughly 82,000 clones, roughly 91% of them appearing once. Input material: peripheral blood. V is TRBV5-1 and J is TRBJ2-3, with 11 bases fitting TRBD1. The source is a woman aged 50 to 60 in a cohort sampled during active COVID-19. The DNA of the CDR3 is TGCGCCAGCAGCCCGACCGGACAGGGGGCAACAGATACGCAGTATTTT. This gives the protein CASSPTGQGATDTQYF. Based on the CDR3 plus reference TRBV5-1 and TRBJ2-3, the full variable domain is KAGVTQTPRYLIKTRGQQVTLSCSPISGHRSVSWYQQTPGQGLQFLFEYFSETQRNKGNFPGRFSGRQFSNSRSEMNVSTLELGDSALYLCASSPTGQGATDTQYFGPGTRLTVL.